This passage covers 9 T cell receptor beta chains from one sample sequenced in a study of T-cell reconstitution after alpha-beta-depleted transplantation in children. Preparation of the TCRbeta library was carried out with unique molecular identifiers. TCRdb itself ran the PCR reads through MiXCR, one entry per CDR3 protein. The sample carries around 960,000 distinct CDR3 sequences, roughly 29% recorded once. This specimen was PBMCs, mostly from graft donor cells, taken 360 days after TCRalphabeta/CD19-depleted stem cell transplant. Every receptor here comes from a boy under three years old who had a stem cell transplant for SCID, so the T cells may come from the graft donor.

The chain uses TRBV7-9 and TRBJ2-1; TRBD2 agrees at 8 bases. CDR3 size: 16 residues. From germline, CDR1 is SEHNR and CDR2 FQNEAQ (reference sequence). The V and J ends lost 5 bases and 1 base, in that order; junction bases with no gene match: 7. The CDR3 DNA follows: TGTGCCAGCAGCCTACCGGGACTAGAGTCCTACAATGAGCAGTTCTTC. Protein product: CASSLPGLESYNEQFF.

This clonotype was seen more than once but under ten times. The CDR3 DNA follows: TGTGCCAGCAGTTTACTCAGGGATAACGGGGAGCTGTTTTTT. This gives the protein CASSLLRDNGELFF. The chain recombines TRBV12-3 or TRBV12-4 with TRBJ2-2; weak D call: TRBD1 (5 bases). V gave up 2 bases and J gave up 7 bases, with 11 bases separating them. The CDR3 has 14 amino acids.

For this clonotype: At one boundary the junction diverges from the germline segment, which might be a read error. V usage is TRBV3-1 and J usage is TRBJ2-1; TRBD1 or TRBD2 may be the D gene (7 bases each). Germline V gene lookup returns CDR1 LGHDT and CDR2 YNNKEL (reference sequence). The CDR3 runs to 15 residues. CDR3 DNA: TGTGCCACCAGCAAGCAGGGGGGCGGGAGAAATGAGCAGTTCTTC. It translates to CATSKQGGGRNEQFF.

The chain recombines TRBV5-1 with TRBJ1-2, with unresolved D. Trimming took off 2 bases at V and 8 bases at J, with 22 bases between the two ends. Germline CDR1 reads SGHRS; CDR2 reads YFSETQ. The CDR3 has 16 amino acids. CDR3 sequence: CASSFVRRRALEGYTF. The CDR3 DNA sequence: TGCGCCAGCAGCTTCGTACGACGGAGGGCCCTGGAAGGCTACACCTTC.

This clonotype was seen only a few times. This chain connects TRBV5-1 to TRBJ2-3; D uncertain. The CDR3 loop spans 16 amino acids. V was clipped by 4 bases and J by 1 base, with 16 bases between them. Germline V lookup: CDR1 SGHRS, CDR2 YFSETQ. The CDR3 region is CASSPRTLRGTDTQYF. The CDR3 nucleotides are TGCGCCAGCAGCCCCAGAACCTTACGGGGCACAGATACGCAGTATTTT.

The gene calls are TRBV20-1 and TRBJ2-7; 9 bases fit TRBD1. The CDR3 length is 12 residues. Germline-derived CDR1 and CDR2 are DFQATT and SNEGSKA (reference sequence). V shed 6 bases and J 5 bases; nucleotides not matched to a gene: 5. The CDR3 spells CSAGTGRNEQYF. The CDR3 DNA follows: TGCAGTGCAGGGACAGGGCGCAACGAGCAGTACTTC.

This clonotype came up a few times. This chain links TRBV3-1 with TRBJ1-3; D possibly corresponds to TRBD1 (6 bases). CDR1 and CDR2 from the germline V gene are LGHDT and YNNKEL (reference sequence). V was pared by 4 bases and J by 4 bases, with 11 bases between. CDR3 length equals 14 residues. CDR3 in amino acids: CASSRTGFGNTIYF. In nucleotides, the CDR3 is TGTGCCAGCAGCCGAACAGGGTTCGGAAACACCATATATTTT. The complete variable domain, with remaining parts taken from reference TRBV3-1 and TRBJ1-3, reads DTAVSQTPKYLVTQMGNDKSIKCEQNLGHDTMYWYKQDSKKFLKIMFSYNNKELIINETVPNRFSPKSPDKAHLNLHINSLELGDSAVYFCASSRTGFGNTIYFGEGSWLTVV.

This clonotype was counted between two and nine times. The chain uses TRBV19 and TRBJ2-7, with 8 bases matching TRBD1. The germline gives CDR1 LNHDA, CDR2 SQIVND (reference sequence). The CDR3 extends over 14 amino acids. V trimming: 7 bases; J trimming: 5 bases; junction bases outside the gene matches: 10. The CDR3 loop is CASTSTGVPHEQYF. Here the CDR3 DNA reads TGTGCCAGTACGTCGACAGGGGTGCCCCACGAGCAGTACTTC.

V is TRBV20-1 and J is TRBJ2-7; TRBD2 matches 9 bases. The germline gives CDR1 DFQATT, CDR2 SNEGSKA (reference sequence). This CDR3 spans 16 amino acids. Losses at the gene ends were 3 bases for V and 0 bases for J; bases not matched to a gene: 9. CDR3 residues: CSARDSGGPSSYEQYF. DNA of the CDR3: TGCAGTGCTAGGGATAGCGGGGGCCCTAGCTCCTACGAGCAGTACTTC.